This T cell receptor (beta chain) was sequenced for a study of shared clonotypes between healthy human individuals. Study findings and constraints: It was the few donors that limited the genetic and exposure-history diversity represented. Memory subsets generally showed smaller estimated richness than naive subsets did. Sequencing of the sorted subsets was shown by rarefaction to be incomplete despite large depth.

Several immunoSEQ plates held equal portions of the genomic DNA taken from each subset. The data were produced by immunoSEQ multiplex PCR, yet TCRdb's version contains in-frame clones alone and is incomplete. The table shows about 870,000 clones, with 80% to 95% occurring only once. In the case of this clone: The antigen is not known.

In the naive CD8 group, cells lacked CD45RO and were positively selected for CCR7, so terminally differentiated effector memory CD45RA+ cells were left out. CDR1 and CDR2 (germline): SNHLY, FYNNEI. The CDR3 runs to 15 residues. The V end lost 3 bases, the J end lost 0 bases, and 9 bases lay between the germline ends. Sequencing used naive CD8+ T cells sorted from blood. The TCR sequence derives from a man aged 25-45 years in good health. The chain is built from TRBV2 and TRBJ1-5; maybe TRBD1 (5 bases). The CDR3: CASSERGNSNQPQHF. Written as DNA, the CDR3 is TGTGCCAGCAGTGAGAGGGGAAATAGCAATCAGCCCCAGCATTTT.